Following are 5 T cell receptor beta chains from one sample sequenced in a study of blood T cell repertoires in COVID-19. Profiling relied on immunoSEQ multiplex PCR, and the TCRdb table lists in-frame clones only, not all of them. The sample yields 300,000 to 450,000 clones, about 87% seen once. Material for sequencing was PBMCs or T cells enriched from blood (not recorded which). These receptors all come from a man younger than 40 who had recovered from COVID-19.

The chain carries TRBV30 and TRBJ2-1; D is perhaps TRBD2 (6 bases). This CDR3 region has 13 residues. Germline V gene sequence: CDR1 GTSNPN, CDR2 SVGIG (reference sequence). Trimming cost V 0 bases and J 8 bases, with 11 bases left between them. Written as DNA, the CDR3 is TGTGCCTGGAGTGTCTGGAGGGGTCATGAGCAGTTCTTC. It specifies CAWSVWRGHEQFF. The whole variable domain, filled in from reference TRBV30 and TRBJ2-1, reads SQTIHQWPATLVQPVGSPLSLECTVEGTSNPNLYWYRQAAGRGLQLLFYSVGIGQISSEVPQNLSASRPQDRQFILSSKKLLLSDSGFYLCAWSVWRGHEQFFGPGTRLTVL.

This chain connects TRBV15 to TRBJ1-5, with TRBD1 matching over 7 bases. The CDR3 spans 14 residues. Germline trimming cut 1 base from V and 6 bases from J; bases unmatched to any gene: 3. Germline CDR1 and CDR2: LNHNV and YYDKDF (reference sequence). The DNA of the CDR3 is TGTGCCACCAGCAGAGGACAGGGACGTCAGCCCCAGCATTTT. Translating gives CATSRGQGRQPQHF.

This clone was seen only once. The chain uses TRBV4-1 and TRBJ1-2, with a weak D call TRBD1 (5 bases). CDR3 length equals 15 residues. Trimming pared 3 bases from V and 4 bases from J, leaving 15 bases between. The germline CDR1 and CDR2 sequences are MGHRA and YSYEKL. CDR3 sequence: CASSQLFEQAYGYTF. CDR3 DNA: TGCGCCAGCAGCCAGCTATTCGAACAGGCCTATGGCTACACCTTC.

This clone is a singleton in its sample. The chain couples TRBV6-5 to TRBJ1-2; 7 bases align to TRBD1. CDR3 length equals 13 residues. The germline V gene has CDR1 MNHEY and CDR2 SVGAGI. With 4 bases clipped from V and 4 bases from J, the junction kept 3 bases outside the gene matches. CDR3 sequence: CASSSDRVYGYTF. For the CDR3, the DNA is TGTGCCAGCAGTTCCGACAGGGTCTATGGCTACACCTTC.

This chain links TRBV5-1 with TRBJ2-1, with 8 nucleotides matching TRBD1. Trimming took 4 bases from V and 7 from J; bases not matched to a gene: 7. CDR3 length: 14 amino acids. Germline V gene data show CDR1 as SGHRS and CDR2 as YFSETQ. CDR3 DNA: TGCGCCAGCAGCCCAGGACAGGGCCGGAATGAGCAGTTCTTC. It encodes CASSPGQGRNEQFF.